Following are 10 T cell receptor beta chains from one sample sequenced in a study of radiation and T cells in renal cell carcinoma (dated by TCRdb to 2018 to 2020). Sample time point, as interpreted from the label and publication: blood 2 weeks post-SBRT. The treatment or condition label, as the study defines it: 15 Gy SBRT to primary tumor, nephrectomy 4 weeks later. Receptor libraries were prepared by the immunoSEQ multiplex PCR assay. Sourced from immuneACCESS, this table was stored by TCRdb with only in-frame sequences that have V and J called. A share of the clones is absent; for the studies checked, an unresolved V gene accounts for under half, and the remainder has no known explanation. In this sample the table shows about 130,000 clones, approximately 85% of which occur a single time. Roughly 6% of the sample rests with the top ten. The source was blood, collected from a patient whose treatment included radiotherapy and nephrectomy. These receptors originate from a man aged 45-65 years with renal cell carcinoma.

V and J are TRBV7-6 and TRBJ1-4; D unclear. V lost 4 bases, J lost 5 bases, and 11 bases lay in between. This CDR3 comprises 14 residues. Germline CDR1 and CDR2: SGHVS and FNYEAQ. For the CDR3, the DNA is TGTGCCAGCAGCTCCCGCCCCGGGAATGAAAAACTGTTTTTT. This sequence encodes CASSSRPGNEKLFF.

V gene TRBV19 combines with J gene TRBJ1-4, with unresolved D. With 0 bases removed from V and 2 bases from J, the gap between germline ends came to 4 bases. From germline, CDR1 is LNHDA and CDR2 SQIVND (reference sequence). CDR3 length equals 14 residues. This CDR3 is CASSIELTNEKLFF. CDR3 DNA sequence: TGTGCCAGTAGTATAGAACTTACTAATGAAAAACTGTTTTTT.

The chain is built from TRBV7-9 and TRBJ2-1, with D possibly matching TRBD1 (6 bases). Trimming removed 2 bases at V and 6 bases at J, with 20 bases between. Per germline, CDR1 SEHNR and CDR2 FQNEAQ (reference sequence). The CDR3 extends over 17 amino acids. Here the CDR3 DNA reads TGTGCCAGCAGCTTAAGGTATCAGGACAGAAAAATCAATGAGCAGTTCTTC. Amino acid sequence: CASSLRYQDRKINEQFF.

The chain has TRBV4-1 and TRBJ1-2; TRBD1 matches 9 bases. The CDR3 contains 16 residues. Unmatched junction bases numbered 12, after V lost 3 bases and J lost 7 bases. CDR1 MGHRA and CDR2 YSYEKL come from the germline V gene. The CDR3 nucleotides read TGCGCCAGCAGCCACCAAGCTGATACAGGGGGCGCTGGCTACACCTTC. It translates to CASSHQADTGGAGYTF.

The CDR3 reads CATSSGPNEKLFF. The CDR3 DNA reads TGTGCCACCAGCAGTGGCCCTAATGAAAAACTGTTTTTT. V is TRBV15 and J is TRBJ1-4, with D unclear. This CDR3 region has 13 residues. Germline-derived CDR1 and CDR2 are LNHNV and YYDKDF (reference sequence). Deletions cut 3 bases from V and 3 bases from J, with 5 bases between.

The CDR3 DNA is TGCGCCAGCACTTCCGGCCAGGCAGAATACACAGATACGCAGTATTTT. Its protein is CASTSGQAEYTDTQYF. This sequence joins TRBV10-2 and TRBJ2-3; unclear D gene. The germline gives CDR1 WSHSY, CDR2 SAAADI. The CDR3 has 16 residues. V gave up 7 bases and J gave up 2 bases, with 19 bases separating them.

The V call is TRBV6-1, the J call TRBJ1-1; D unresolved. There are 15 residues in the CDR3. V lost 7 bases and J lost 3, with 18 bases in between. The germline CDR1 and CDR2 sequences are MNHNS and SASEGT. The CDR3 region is CASTRTLWGYTEAFF. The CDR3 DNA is TGTGCCAGCACTCGGACTCTTTGGGGTTACACTGAAGCTTTCTTT.

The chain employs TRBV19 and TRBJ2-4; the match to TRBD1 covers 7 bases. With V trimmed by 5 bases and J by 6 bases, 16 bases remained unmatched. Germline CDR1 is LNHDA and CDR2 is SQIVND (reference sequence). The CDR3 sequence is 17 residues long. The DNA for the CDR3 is TGTGCCAGTAGTTCCGACCGACAGGGACAACACCGAAACATTCAGTACTTC. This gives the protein CASSSDRQGQHRNIQYF.

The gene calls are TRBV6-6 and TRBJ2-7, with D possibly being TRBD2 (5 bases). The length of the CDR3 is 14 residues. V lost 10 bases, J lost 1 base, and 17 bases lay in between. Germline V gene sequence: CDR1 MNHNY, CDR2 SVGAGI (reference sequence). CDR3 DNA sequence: TGTGCCACCCGAGGGCTCCTCCAGTCCTACGAGCAGTACTTC. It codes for CATRGLLQSYEQYF.

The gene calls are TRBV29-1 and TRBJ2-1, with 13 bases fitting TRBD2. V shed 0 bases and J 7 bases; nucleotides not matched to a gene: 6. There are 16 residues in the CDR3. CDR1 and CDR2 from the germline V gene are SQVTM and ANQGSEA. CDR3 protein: CSVEDRLAGGGNEQFF. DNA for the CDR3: TGCAGCGTTGAAGATCGACTAGCGGGAGGAGGGAATGAGCAGTTCTTC.